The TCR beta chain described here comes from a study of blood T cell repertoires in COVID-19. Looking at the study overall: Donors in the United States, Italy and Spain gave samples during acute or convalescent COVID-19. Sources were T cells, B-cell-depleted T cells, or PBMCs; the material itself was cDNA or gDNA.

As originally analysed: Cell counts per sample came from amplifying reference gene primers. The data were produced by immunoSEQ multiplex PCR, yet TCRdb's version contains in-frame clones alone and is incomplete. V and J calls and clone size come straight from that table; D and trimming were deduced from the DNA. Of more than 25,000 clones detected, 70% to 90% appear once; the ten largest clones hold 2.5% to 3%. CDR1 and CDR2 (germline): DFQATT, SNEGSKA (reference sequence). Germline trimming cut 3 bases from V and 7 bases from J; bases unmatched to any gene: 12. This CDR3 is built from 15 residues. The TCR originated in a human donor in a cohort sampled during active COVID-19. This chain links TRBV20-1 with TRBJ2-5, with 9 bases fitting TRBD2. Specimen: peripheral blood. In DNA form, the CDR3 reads TGCAGTGCTAGTTTAGCGGGGGAGCAATCTGGGACCCAGTACTTC. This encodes CSASLAGEQSGTQYF.